A selection of T cell receptor beta chains follows, all from one sample in a study of shared clonotypes between healthy human individuals. The data were produced by immunoSEQ multiplex PCR, yet TCRdb's version contains in-frame clones alone and is incomplete. The repertoire holds 2 million to 3 million clones, with about 92% as singletons. The sequenced sample was naive CD4+ T cells sorted from blood. The receptors derive from a man aged 18-30 years in good health. Both conserved end residues are part of each CDR3. Each record gives: CDR3 DNA, CDR3 protein, V gene, J gene, D gene, clone size. A D gene is named only where the DNA matches it firmly. Clone size is not always given. Where it is, it says once, few, many or a class for expanded clones.

cdr3_nt: TGTGCCACCTCCGACAGCACCGGGGAGCTGTTTTTT
cdr3_aa: CATSDSTGELFF
v_call: TRBV2
j_call: TRBJ2-2
d_call: -
clone_size: -

cdr3_nt: TGTGCCAGCAGCTTCGGGCAGCTTAACTATGGCTACACCTTC
cdr3_aa: CASSFGQLNYGYTF
v_call: TRBV5-6
j_call: TRBJ1-2
d_call: -
clone_size: -

cdr3_nt: TGTGCCAGCAGCGCATTTTGGGGGTACCAAGAGACCCAGTACTTC
cdr3_aa: CASSAFWGYQETQYF
v_call: TRBV9
j_call: TRBJ2-5
d_call: -
clone_size: once

cdr3_nt: TGTGCCAGCAGCGTAGGGGCTAGCGGGGTCACAGATACGCAGTATTTT
cdr3_aa: CASSVGASGVTDTQYF
v_call: TRBV9
j_call: TRBJ2-3
d_call: TRBD2
clone_size: -

cdr3_nt: TGTGCCAGCAGCTGGGGGTATTCTAGCACAGATACGCAGTATTTT
cdr3_aa: CASSWGYSSTDTQYF
v_call: TRBV11-1
j_call: TRBJ2-3
d_call: -
clone_size: -

cdr3_nt: TGCGCCAGCAGCTTGAAAGGGCCAACTAGCACAGATACGCAGTATTTT
cdr3_aa: CASSLKGPTSTDTQYF
v_call: TRBV5-1
j_call: TRBJ2-3
d_call: -
clone_size: -

cdr3_nt: TGTGCCAGCTCCCCACGGGACAGGGGTGGGGATGAGCAGTTCTTC
cdr3_aa: CASSPRDRGGDEQFF
v_call: TRBV2
j_call: TRBJ2-1
d_call: TRBD1
clone_size: -

cdr3_nt: TGTGCCAGCAGCCTAGGGACTAGCGGACTCACCGGGGAGCTGTTTTTT
cdr3_aa: CASSLGTSGLTGELFF
v_call: TRBV5-6
j_call: TRBJ2-2
d_call: TRBD2
clone_size: -

cdr3_nt: TGTGCCAGCGGCGGGACAGGCCTGAACACTGAAGCTTTCTTT
cdr3_aa: CASGGTGLNTEAFF
v_call: TRBV28
j_call: TRBJ1-1
d_call: TRBD1
clone_size: once

cdr3_nt: TGCGCCAGCAGCAGGGAAGAGACCCAGTACTTC
cdr3_aa: CASSREETQYF
v_call: TRBV5-1
j_call: TRBJ2-5
d_call: -
clone_size: once

cdr3_nt: TGTGCCAGCAACCGAAAGGACAGGGGAATGGGAGAGACCCAGTACTTC
cdr3_aa: CASNRKDRGMGETQYF
v_call: TRBV5-4
j_call: TRBJ2-5
d_call: TRBD1
clone_size: -

cdr3_nt: TGTGCCACCAGCAGGTCAGGGGGCCGGGAAAAACTGTTTTTT
cdr3_aa: CATSRSGGREKLFF
v_call: TRBV15
j_call: TRBJ1-4
d_call: TRBD1
clone_size: -

cdr3_nt: TGTGCCAGCAGCATGAATACAGGGGCCAACGTCCTGACTTTC
cdr3_aa: CASSMNTGANVLTF
v_call: TRBV7-2
j_call: TRBJ2-6
d_call: -
clone_size: -

cdr3_nt: TGTGCCAGCAGGATGACTAGCGGGAGCACAGATACGCAGTATTTT
cdr3_aa: CASRMTSGSTDTQYF
v_call: TRBV6-4
j_call: TRBJ2-3
d_call: TRBD2
clone_size: -

cdr3_nt: TGCGCCAGCAGCTCAAGCTCGAACACCGGGGAGCTGTTTTTT
cdr3_aa: CASSSSSNTGELFF
v_call: TRBV5-1
j_call: TRBJ2-2
d_call: -
clone_size: -

cdr3_nt: TGTGCCAGTAGCCGACAGGGTAGCAATCAGCCCCAGCATTTT
cdr3_aa: CASSRQGSNQPQHF
v_call: TRBV19
j_call: TRBJ1-5
d_call: TRBD1
clone_size: -

cdr3_nt: TGCGCCAGCAGCCAAGATCATCTAGCGGGAGGAATAAATACGCAGTATTTT
cdr3_aa: CASSQDHLAGGINTQYF
v_call: TRBV4-3
j_call: TRBJ2-3
d_call: TRBD2
clone_size: -

cdr3_nt: TGTGCCAGCAGCCTCACGTTCTACAATGAGCAGTTCTTC
cdr3_aa: CASSLTFYNEQFF
v_call: TRBV9
j_call: TRBJ2-1
d_call: -
clone_size: -

cdr3_nt: TGCGCCAGCACAAATACGGATTCACCCCTCCACTTT
cdr3_aa: CASTNTDSPLHF
v_call: TRBV10-2
j_call: TRBJ1-6
d_call: -
clone_size: -

cdr3_nt: TGCGCCAGCAGCTTGGCAGGACTTTTGAACACCGGGGAGCTGTTTTTT
cdr3_aa: CASSLAGLLNTGELFF
v_call: TRBV5-1
j_call: TRBJ2-2
d_call: -
clone_size: -

cdr3_nt: TGCGCCAGCAGCTTCGGGTCTACTAATGAAAAACTGTTTTTT
cdr3_aa: CASSFGSTNEKLFF
v_call: TRBV5-1
j_call: TRBJ1-4
d_call: -
clone_size: once

cdr3_nt: TGCGCCAGCAGCTTCCAGGGACCGAACACTGAAGCTTTCTTT
cdr3_aa: CASSFQGPNTEAFF
v_call: TRBV5-1
j_call: TRBJ1-1
d_call: -
clone_size: few

cdr3_nt: TGTGCCAGTAAAGTCGCGGCCCGTGGGGATGGCTACACCTTC
cdr3_aa: CASKVAARGDGYTF
v_call: TRBV19
j_call: TRBJ1-2
d_call: -
clone_size: few

cdr3_nt: TGTGCCAGCAGCTTGTACGAGCAGTTCTTC
cdr3_aa: CASSLYEQFF
v_call: TRBV5-8
j_call: TRBJ2-1
d_call: -
clone_size: -

cdr3_nt: TGCAGCGTGGAGGGCCCACCCCTAAACAATGAGCAGTTCTTC
cdr3_aa: CSVEGPPLNNEQFF
v_call: TRBV29-1
j_call: TRBJ2-1
d_call: -
clone_size: -

cdr3_nt: TGTGCCAGCAGCCCGACAGGGGCGAGTCAGCCCCAGCATTTT
cdr3_aa: CASSPTGASQPQHF
v_call: TRBV9
j_call: TRBJ1-5
d_call: TRBD1
clone_size: -

cdr3_nt: TGTGCCAGCAGCAAAAAGGCGGTAGCGGGCGTCTCTGGGGCCAACGTCCTGACTTTC
cdr3_aa: CASSKKAVAGVSGANVLTF
v_call: TRBV7-9
j_call: TRBJ2-6
d_call: TRBD2
clone_size: -

cdr3_nt: TGCAGCGTCCCGACTAGCGGGGGGACCACAGATACGCAGTATTTT
cdr3_aa: CSVPTSGGTTDTQYF
v_call: TRBV29-1
j_call: TRBJ2-3
d_call: TRBD2
clone_size: -

cdr3_nt: TGTGCCAGCAGCGAACGTCCTCCTCCGGGCAGGGGAATGATAGGAAGCACAGATACGCAGTATTTT
cdr3_aa: CASSERPPPGRGMIGSTDTQYF
v_call: TRBV9
j_call: TRBJ2-3
d_call: -
clone_size: -

cdr3_nt: TGTGCCAGCAGCTTGGCCAGAACGAATGAAAAACTGTTTTTT
cdr3_aa: CASSLARTNEKLFF
v_call: TRBV5-4
j_call: TRBJ1-4
d_call: -
clone_size: -